This TCR beta chain was identified in a study of blood T cell repertoires in COVID-19 (dated by TCRdb to the early 2020s). With respect to the entire study: Collaborator samples came from the United States, Italy and Spain and covered acute and convalescent phases of COVID-19. The material from the prospective study consisted of cDNA or gDNA derived from T cells, B-cell-depleted T cells, or PBMCs. Deeply sampled blood TCRbeta repertoires from subjects exposed to, actively infected with, or recovered from COVID-19 were included in the dataset. The repertoires were made available in a free public database intended to serve as a resource for research on the immune response to SARS-CoV-2. Samples were obtained from the ongoing ImmuneRACE study (first 160 participants) and from 1,000 to 1,500 subjects provided by 6 global collaborators. A de-identified subject ID, COVID-19 status, age in years and sex were almost always included in the sample metadata. Where HLA class I and class II types were available, the types were taken from metadata supplied by the sample provider, not from assay-based typing. Paper-wide results and their limitations: Clinical and demographic metadata were provided uncurated, with the amount varying by source and participant.

In the case of this clone: Its recognized antigen is unknown. Qualities for individual bases were not recorded, and no much larger clone is one base off.

Samples from volunteer blood donors who had recovered from COVID-19 were contributed by a second Seattle source. Each collaborating institution followed its own protocols to collect whole blood in K2EDTA tubes. Collaborator samples were shipped for TCRbeta analysis as frozen whole blood, isolated PBMCs, or DNA extracted from either sample type. As encoded in the germline V gene, CDR1 is SGHNT while CDR2 is YENEEA. From cysteine to phenylalanine, the CDR3 is 15 amino acids long. Of all the DNA, just the CDR3 is kept, 45 bases in frame from base 1. At the junction V is shortened by 4 bases and J by 3 bases; bases outside the gene matches: 6. The immunoSEQ Assay, a bias-controlled multiplex PCR, was used to amplify TCRbeta CDR3 regions from genomic DNA. The published analysis was carried out like this. The number of nucleated cells in each sample was estimated from the amplification of reference gene primers within the assay. To quantify the absolute abundance of each unique TCRbeta CDR3 rearrangement, sequence reads were collapsed and filtered. For each sample, productive Simpson clonality was calculated by taking the square root of Simpson's diversity index across productive rearrangements. Held by TCRdb, this immuneACCESS table contains in-frame sequences only and omits some clones. Under half of the omission traces to an unresolved V gene where checked; the cause of the rest is unknown. The D gene and trimming were derived from the DNA, and the V and J assignments and clone size from that table. A total of about 330,000 clones appear in this sample, roughly 90% of them only once. The biggest ten clones account for roughly 6.7% of the sample.

This sequence was found in a man aged 18 to 29 who had recovered from COVID-19. The material sequenced was peripheral blood. This chain is built from TRBV11-3 and TRBJ2-1, and 7 junctional nucleotides match TRBD2. The CDR3 protein: CASSSGGGNYNEQFF. The DNA sequence is given as TGTGCCAGCAGCTCAGGCGGGGGAAACTACAATGAGCAGTTCTTC.